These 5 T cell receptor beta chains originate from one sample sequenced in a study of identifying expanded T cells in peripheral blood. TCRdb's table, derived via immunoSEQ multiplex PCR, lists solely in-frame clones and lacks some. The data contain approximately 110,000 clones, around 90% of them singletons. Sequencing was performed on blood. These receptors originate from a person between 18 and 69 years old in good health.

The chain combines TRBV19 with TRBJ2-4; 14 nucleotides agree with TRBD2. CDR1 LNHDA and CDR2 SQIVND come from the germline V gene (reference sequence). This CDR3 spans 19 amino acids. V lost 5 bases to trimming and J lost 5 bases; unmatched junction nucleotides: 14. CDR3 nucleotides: TGTGCCAGTAGTCTCCTAGGGACTAGCGGGAGAGGTGCGGAAAACATTCAGTACTTC. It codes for CASSLLGTSGRGAENIQYF.

CDR3 DNA sequence: TGTGCCAGCAGCTTGGGAGGGATCGGAACTGAAGCTTTCTTT. Amino acid sequence: CASSLGGIGTEAFF. V and J are TRBV5-4 and TRBJ1-1; D unresolved. Germline lookup yields CDR1 SGHNT and CDR2 YYREEE (reference sequence). Trimming cost V 0 bases and J 5 bases, with 11 bases left between them. The CDR3 length is 14 residues.

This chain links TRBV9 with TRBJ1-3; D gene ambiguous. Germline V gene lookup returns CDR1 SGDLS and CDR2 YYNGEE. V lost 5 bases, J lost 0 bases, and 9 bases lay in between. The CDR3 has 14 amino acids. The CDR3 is CASSEASSGNTIYF. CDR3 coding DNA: TGTGCCAGCAGTGAAGCGTCCTCTGGAAACACCATATATTTT.

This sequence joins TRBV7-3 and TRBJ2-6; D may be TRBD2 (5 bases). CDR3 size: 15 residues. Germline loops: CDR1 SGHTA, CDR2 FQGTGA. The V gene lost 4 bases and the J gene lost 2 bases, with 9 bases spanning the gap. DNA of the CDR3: TGTGCCAGCAGCTCCACTAGAGCTGGGGCCAACGTCCTGACTTTC. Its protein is CASSSTRAGANVLTF.

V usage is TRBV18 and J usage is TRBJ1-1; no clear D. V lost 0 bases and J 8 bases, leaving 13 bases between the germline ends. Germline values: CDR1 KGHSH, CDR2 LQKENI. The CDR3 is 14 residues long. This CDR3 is CASSPPERRSEAFF. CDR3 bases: TGTGCCAGCTCACCACCGGAAAGACGGTCCGAAGCTTTCTTT.